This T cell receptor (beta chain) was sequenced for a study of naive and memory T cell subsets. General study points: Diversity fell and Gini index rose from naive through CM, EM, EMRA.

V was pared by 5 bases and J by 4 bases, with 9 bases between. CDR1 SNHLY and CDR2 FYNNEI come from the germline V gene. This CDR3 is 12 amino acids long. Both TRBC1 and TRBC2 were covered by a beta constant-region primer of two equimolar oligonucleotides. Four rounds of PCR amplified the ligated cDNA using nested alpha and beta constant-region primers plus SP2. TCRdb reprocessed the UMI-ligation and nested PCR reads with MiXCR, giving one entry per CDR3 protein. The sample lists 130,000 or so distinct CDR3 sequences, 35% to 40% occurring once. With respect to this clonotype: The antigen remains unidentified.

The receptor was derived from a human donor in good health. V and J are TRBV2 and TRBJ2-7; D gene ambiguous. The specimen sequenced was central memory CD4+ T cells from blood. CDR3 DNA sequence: TGTGCCAGCAGTAAACCACTTTACGAGCAGTACTTC. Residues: CASSKPLYEQYF.